This T cell receptor beta chain was sequenced in a study of blood T cells in healthy people across ages (dated by TCRdb to the mid-2010s). Context from the whole study: In model experiments, template switching captured about one uniquely barcoded TCR beta cDNA molecule for every two T cells. Age-related changes in TCR beta repertoire diversity were measured in the study by deep sequencing normalized with unique cDNA molecular identifiers. Using the same blood draw, the study looked at two additional independent replicas of 1 million unique cDNA reads for two donors, one aged 18 to 30 and the other aged 80 or older. The donors were divided into four age groups: young (average about 16 years), middle-aged (over 35), aged (about 62) and long-lived (more than 75).

CDR1 and CDR2 (DFQATT, SNEGSKA) derive from the germline V gene (reference sequence). Trimming costs V 8 bases and J 1 base, and their ends lie 11 bases apart. The CDR3 contains 12 residues, cysteine and phenylalanine counted. Just CDR3 DNA is preserved here, 36 bases in frame from base 1. Library creation used 5' RACE. Sequenced on an Illumina HiSeq 2500. A second PCR of about 6 to 12 cycles was run with a J-beta primer mix and a sample-barcoded 5' primer. A template-switch 5' adaptor carrying 12 random nucleotides introduced a unique molecular identifier onto each TCR beta cDNA molecule. Each sample yielded at least 3 million CDR3-containing paired-end reads. First-strand cDNA synthesis was performed from all RNA using the Mint cDNA synthesis kit, with priming by a TRBC-specific oligonucleotide. Following uracil-DNA glycosylase treatment, a first 18-cycle PCR with universal primers M1SS and BC2_uni_R was performed on all cDNA. Per the source publication's procedure: For normalization, 1 million high-quality reads, each with a distinct molecular identifier, were randomly selected from each sample. Instead of being binned into consensus sequences, reads with shared molecular identifiers were discarded. MiTCR, set to a Q25 quality threshold and the strictest error-elimination algorithm, was used for CDR3 identification, clonotype clustering and error correction. A nonparametric unseen species model with Euler transformation was used to estimate a lower bound on total TCR beta diversity. TCRdb reprocessed the public reads (quality trimming at Q25 with fastp, clone calling with MiXCR) and kept in-frame beta chains. Rows merge per CDR3 protein into single entries with the most common DNA and genes. TCRdb assigned the V and J calls; the authors' analysis was not used. The sample table lists around 990,000 distinct CDR3 sequences, approximately 26% of them with a count of one. In total, the top ten clones hold around 0.7% of the sample.

General study outcomes and caveats: The long-lived group showed more naive CD4+ T cells, fewer expanded clones and increased TCR diversity than the aged group, suggesting age selection. Because the CMV infection status of the donors was unknown, age-related changes in expanded clonotypes may potentially have been confounded. Observed TCR beta diversity correlated strongly with the percentage of naive T cells measured by flow cytometry. As age increased, observed TCR beta diversity per million T cells dropped in a roughly linear way, and a significant reduction was already evident by age 40. Estimates of total diversity from one million sequenced T cells were regarded as lower bounds and underestimates. Conclusive comparison of naive and antigen-experienced compartments was prevented by the profiling of bulk unsorted PBMCs.

As for this clonotype: No cognate antigen has been identified for it. Base qualities were left out, and no much larger clone turns up one base away.

The donors were 40 or so Caucasian individuals from Russia, aged roughly 6 to 90 years, who were systemically healthy. Each donor gave 8 to 10 milliliters of peripheral blood, drawn into EDTA-treated Vacutainer tubes. PBMCs were isolated by Ficoll-Paque density-gradient centrifugation, with at least 6 million obtained per sample. Total RNA was extracted from PBMCs with Trizol reagent, with at least 5 micrograms obtained per sample. Naive CD45RAhigh/CD27high T cell percentages were measured by flow cytometry on a PBMC aliquot from every donor. The sample was also linked to a second study, of T cells of mothers and their children. Drawing on the second study: Donors were nine systemically healthy Caucasian individuals: three mothers and their six children. cDNA synthesis used all of the extracted RNA, with approximately 1.4 ug of RNA in each 15 ul reaction. In the second PCR, the M1S primer introduced both the sample barcodes and 2-4 random nucleotides. Each mother yielded over 8 million TCR beta CDR3 reads and each child 3 million to 3.5 million reads. Thymic selection similarly shapes TCR recombination output in related and unrelated pairs, with minor effect from inherited differences. Normalized repertoire overlap in related mother-child pairs was always slightly higher than in unrelated mother-child pairs, but the difference was never significant. Persistent microchimeric T cell clones were not detected, at a sensitivity of approximately 100 clones per million clonotypes. To look for features that set related mother-child pairs apart from unrelated individuals, the researchers ran deep NGS to compare the TCR beta repertoires of mothers and children. Mothers averaged roughly 40 +/- 4 years of age and children averaged around 10 +/- 4 years. After adapters were ligated using NEBNext reagents, the libraries underwent 100+100 nt paired-end sequencing on an Illumina HiSeq 2000. To avoid cross-contamination, the mother libraries and the child libraries were prepared a month apart and sequenced in separate runs. Each donor had between about 450,000 and 2,100,000 distinct TCR beta clonotypes identified. Naive TCR beta clonotypes were estimated from low-frequency clonotypes matched to each donor's FACS-determined naive share, without sorting.

Sequenced input: blood. This receptor was taken from a girl aged 2 to 10 in good health. The sequence links TRBV20-1 to TRBJ2-5, with the D gene call left open. In nucleotide form, the sequence is TGCAGTCTTCGGACGGCCCAAGAGACCCAGTACTTC. Its protein is CSLRTAQETQYF.